The 20 T cell receptor beta chains in this list originate from one sample, sequenced in a study of blood T cell repertoires in COVID-19. Measured with immunoSEQ multiplex PCR; TCRdb has only the in-frame clones, and not every one. The sample lists 53,000 or so clones, about three quarters seen once, with approximately 15% in the top ten. The specimen was peripheral blood. The origin of the receptors is a human donor with active or convalescent COVID-19. The donor label of this sample is uncertain.

The rearrangement links TRBV3-1 (or the pseudogene TRBV3-2) to TRBJ1-3, with TRBD1 matching over 8 bases. CDR3 length: 15 amino acids. The V gene end was trimmed by 1 base and the J gene end by 6 bases; junction bases not matched to a gene: 5. Germline CDR1 reads LGHDT; CDR2 reads YNNKEL (reference sequence). The CDR3 is CASSQGDRGVNTIYF. The CDR3 DNA sequence: TGTGCCAGCAGCCAAGGCGACAGGGGCGTAAACACCATATATTTT.

The chain combines TRBV11-1 with TRBJ2-6; TRBD1 might be the D (6 bases). This CDR3 has 16 residues. Trimming took off 7 bases at V and 0 bases at J, with 13 bases between the two ends. Germline V gene sequence: CDR1 SGHAT, CDR2 FQDESV (reference sequence). CDR3 protein: CASKGEPNSGANVLTF. The CDR3, as DNA: TGTGCCAGCAAGGGGGAACCTAACTCTGGGGCCAACGTCCTGACTTTC.

The chain is built from TRBV19 and TRBJ2-7, with TRBD1 identical over 9 bases. CDR1 LNHDA and CDR2 SQIVND come from the germline V gene (reference sequence). The V segment lost 6 bases and the J segment 5 bases; nucleotides outside the gene matches: 5. The CDR3 extends over 13 amino acids. The CDR3 DNA reads TGTGCCAGTAGCGGACAGGGGATCAACGAGCAGTACTTC. Its protein is CASSGQGINEQYF.

The chain joins TRBV6-5 to TRBJ1-1; D might be TRBD1 (6 bases). The germline CDR1 and CDR2 sequences are MNHEY and SVGAGI. CDR3 length: 13 residues. V was shortened by 7 bases and J by 5 bases, with 14 bases between the two germline ends. For the CDR3, the DNA is TGTGCCAGCACGGTGGGGGGGGCAACTGAAGCTTTCTTT. It translates to CASTVGGATEAFF.

This clone was observed once. CDR3 DNA sequence: TGTGCCAGCAGCTTGGCCAGGCCACCGTTGGGGACCCAGTACTTC. Protein product: CASSLARPPLGTQYF. This sequence joins TRBV5-5 and TRBJ2-5; D remains ambiguous. The CDR3 loop spans 15 amino acids. With 0 bases removed from V and 7 bases from J, the gap between germline ends came to 16 bases. Germline V gene sequence: CDR1 SGHKS, CDR2 YYEKEE (reference sequence).

The rearrangement joins TRBV1 to TRBJ2-3; the D call of TRBD2 is as the table states it, not checked on the DNA. TRBV1 is a pseudogene segment. There are 16 residues in the CDR3. Here the CDR3 reads CTSSQDGGRPTDTQYF. The CDR3, as DNA: TGCACCAGCAGCCAAGATGGCGGCCGCCCCACAGATACGCAGTATTTT.

The chain joins TRBV7-3 to TRBJ2-7; possibly TRBD2 for D (6 bases). V dropped 5 bases and J dropped 7 bases, with 18 bases sitting between them. The CDR3 extends over 14 amino acids. In germline, CDR1 is SGHTA, CDR2 FQGTGA. Here the CDR3 reads CASSPGTGAGEQYF. The CDR3 DNA is TGTGCCAGCAGCCCCGGGACTGGGGCGGGGGAGCAGTACTTC.

V is TRBV5-1 and J is TRBJ1-1; 9 bases are shared with TRBD1. V shed 8 bases, J shed 1 base, and the junction held 6 bases outside the gene matches. Germline V gene data show CDR1 as SGHRS and CDR2 as YFSETQ. CDR3 length: 14 amino acids. The CDR3 DNA is TGCGCCAGTGGGACAGGGACGGAGAACACTGAAGCTTTCTTT. It is translated as CASGTGTENTEAFF.

This chain connects TRBV7-3 to TRBJ2-5; perhaps TRBD1 as D (5 bases). The CDR3 loop spans 14 amino acids. Germline V CDR1 and CDR2: SGHTA, FQGTGA. Trimming took 1 base from V and 5 from J, leaving 11 bases between them. The CDR3 sequence: CASSLSSTAETQYF. CDR3 sequence (DNA): TGTGCCAGCAGCTTAAGTTCGACAGCTGAGACCCAGTACTTC.

This clone was detected many times. V gene TRBV27 combines with J gene TRBJ1-2; TRBD1 matches at 7 bases. This CDR3 is 12 amino acids long. CDR1 is MNHEY and CDR2 is SMNVEV in the germline V gene (reference sequence). The ends lost 9 bases at V and 2 bases at J; junction bases unmatched: 3. The CDR3 DNA is TGTGCCAGACCGACAGGGAACTATGGCTACACCTTC. It encodes CARPTGNYGYTF.

This chain links TRBV3-1 (or the pseudogene TRBV3-2) with TRBJ2-3, with 7 bases lining up with TRBD2. With V trimmed by 1 base and J by 0 bases, 4 bases remained unmatched. CDR1 and CDR2 (germline): LGHDT, YNNKEL (reference sequence). This CDR3 has 16 residues. This CDR3 reads CASSQVAGRSTDTQYF. The CDR3 coding sequence is TGTGCCAGCAGCCAAGTAGCGGGCCGTAGCACAGATACGCAGTATTTT.

The CDR3 DNA sequence: TGTGCCACCAGTGATAACTATTGGACTAGCGGGACCTTTTCGTACAATGAGCAGTTCTTC. Translation gives CATSDNYWTSGTFSYNEQFF. The chain couples TRBV24-1 to TRBJ2-1; 12 positions agree with TRBD2. The junction had 15 bases not matched to a gene; V was cut back by 3 bases and J by 4 bases. There are 20 residues in the CDR3. Looked up from germline, CDR1 is KGHDR and CDR2 is SFDVKD.

The chain has TRBV4-2 and TRBJ2-1, with TRBD2 matching 8 bases. The CDR3 loop spans 16 amino acids. The V gene end was trimmed by 3 bases and the J gene end by 9 bases; junction bases not matched to a gene: 13. Germline V gene lookup returns CDR1 LGHNA and CDR2 YNFKEQ. The CDR3 nucleotides are TGTGCCAGCAGCCATGACCAGTCGGGAGGGCCTGGTGAGCAGTTCTTC. The encoded protein is CASSHDQSGGPGEQFF.

This clone has a handful of counts. The genes are TRBV5-1 and TRBJ1-6; D not certain. Germline values: CDR1 SGHRS, CDR2 YFSETQ. The CDR3 spans 15 residues. V was trimmed by 0 bases and J by 0 bases, leaving 4 bases between them. Here the CDR3 reads CASSLDSSYNSPLHF. The CDR3 nucleotides read TGCGCCAGCAGCTTGGACAGCTCCTATAATTCACCCCTCCACTTT.

The chain links TRBV13 to TRBJ2-7, with 8 bases lining up with TRBD2. The CDR3 loop spans 13 amino acids. Looked up from germline, CDR1 is PRHDT and CDR2 is FYEKMQ (reference sequence). V gave up 3 bases and J gave up 3 bases; unmatched junction bases: 1. For the CDR3, the DNA is TGTGCCAGCAGCTTCCTAGCGGGCTACGAGCAGTACTTC. Its protein product is CASSFLAGYEQYF.

The chain employs TRBV11-2 and TRBJ2-1, with a weak D call TRBD2 (6 bases). CDR1 is SGHAT, CDR2 FQNNGV, per germline. This CDR3 spans 15 amino acids. V was pared by 3 bases and J by 6 bases, with 15 bases between. The CDR3 reads CASSFDWAGSNEQFF. CDR3 nucleotides: TGTGCCAGCAGCTTCGACTGGGCCGGGAGCAATGAGCAGTTCTTC.

The chain joins TRBV18 to TRBJ1-2; tentative D call: TRBD1 (5 bases). The CDR3 contains 13 residues. Trimming stripped 2 bases from V and 4 bases from J, with 8 bases between. CDR1 and CDR2 (germline): KGHSH, LQKENI. The CDR3 protein is CASSPRGGYGYTF. The DNA for the CDR3 is TGTGCCAGCTCACCAAGGGGTGGCTATGGCTACACCTTC. The full variable domain, with the rest looked up from reference TRBV18 and TRBJ1-2, is NAGVMQNPRHLVRRRGQEARLRCSPMKGHSHVYWYRQLPEEGLKFMVYLQKENIIDESGMPKERFSAEFPKEGPSILRIQQVVRGDSAAYFCASSPRGGYGYTFGSGTRLTVV.

The chain has TRBV5-1 and TRBJ1-4; tentative D call: TRBD1 (5 bases). The CDR3 is 18 amino acids. Germline CDR1 is SGHRS and CDR2 is YFSETQ. The V end lost 2 bases, the J end lost 3 bases, and 20 bases lay between the germline ends. This CDR3 is CASSLREGRHRSNEKLFF. Written as DNA, the CDR3 is TGCGCCAGCAGCTTAAGGGAGGGACGCCACCGCTCTAATGAAAAACTGTTTTTT.

The J gene is TRBJ1-2, the V gene TRBV10-3; 7 bases align to TRBD1. The germline gives CDR1 ENHRY, CDR2 SYGVKD. The CDR3 runs 11 residues. Unmatched junction bases numbered 1, after V lost 4 bases and J lost 8 bases. In DNA, the CDR3 is TGTGCCATCAGTGGAGGGGGCGGCTACACCTTC. Amino acid sequence: CAISGGGGYTF.

The CDR3: CASSLERGGSEQYF. CDR3 nucleotide sequence: TGTGCCAGCAGCTTAGAAAGGGGAGGTTCGGAGCAGTACTTC. The chain combines TRBV7-2 with TRBJ2-7; TRBD2 is a possible D gene (6 bases). The V gene lost 1 base and the J gene lost 7 bases, with 14 bases spanning the gap. The CDR3 has 14 residues. CDR1 and CDR2 from the germline V gene are SGHTA and FQGNSA.